Below, 2 T cell receptor beta chains from the same sample are listed, as sequenced in a study of shared clonotypes between healthy human individuals (dated by TCRdb to between 2020 and 2021). The protocol used for the library was the immunoSEQ multiplex PCR assay. TCRdb retrieved this table from immuneACCESS and kept in-frame rearrangements only. Not all clones are present; in checked studies, unresolved V genes account for under half, and no reason is known for the remainder. The sample table shows some 490,000 clones, and more than 65% are seen once. The ten biggest clones cover over 9.5% of the sample. The sample comprised PBMCs. The receptor set was obtained from a woman aged 40 to 50 in good health. Some clones in this sample may be carry-over from other donors' samples.

J is TRBJ1-5 and V is TRBV30; D is unclear. The CDR3 is 13 residues long. Trimming stripped 1 base from V and 0 bases from J, with 4 bases between. Germline V gives CDR1 GTSNPN, CDR2 SVGIG (reference sequence). In nucleotides, the CDR3 is TGTGCCTGGAGTGCACGTAGCAATCAGCCCCAGCATTTT. Protein sequence: CAWSARSNQPQHF.

V is TRBV14 and J is TRBJ1-2, with 10 bases aligning to TRBD1. Germline lookup yields CDR1 SGHDN and CDR2 FVKESK. V lost 0 bases and J lost 6; bases outside the gene matches: 10. The CDR3 runs to 17 residues. Here the CDR3 reads CASSQDLDGTGEDGYTF. For the CDR3, the DNA is TGTGCCAGCAGCCAAGATTTAGACGGGACAGGGGAAGATGGCTACACCTTC.